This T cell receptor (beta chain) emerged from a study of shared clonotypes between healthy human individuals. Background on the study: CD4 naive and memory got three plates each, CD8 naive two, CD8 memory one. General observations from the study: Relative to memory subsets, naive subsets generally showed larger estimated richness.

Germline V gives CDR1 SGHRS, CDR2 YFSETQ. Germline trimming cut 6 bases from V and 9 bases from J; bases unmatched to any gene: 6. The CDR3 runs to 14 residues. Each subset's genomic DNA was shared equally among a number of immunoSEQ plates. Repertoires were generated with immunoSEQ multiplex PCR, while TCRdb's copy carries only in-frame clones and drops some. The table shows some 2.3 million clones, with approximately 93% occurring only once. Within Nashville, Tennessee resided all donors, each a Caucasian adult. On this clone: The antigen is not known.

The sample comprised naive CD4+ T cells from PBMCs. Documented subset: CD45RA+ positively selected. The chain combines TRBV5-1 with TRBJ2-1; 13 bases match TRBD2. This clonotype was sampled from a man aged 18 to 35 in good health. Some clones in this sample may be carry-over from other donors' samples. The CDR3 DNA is TGCGCCAGCAACGAGGGACTAGCGGGACTTGAGCAGTTCTTC. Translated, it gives CASNEGLAGLEQFF.